The TCR beta chain under discussion was sequenced for a study of shared clonotypes between healthy human individuals. Study results and caveats: Generation probability values for non-shared clonotypes were lower than those for clonotypes shared by all four donors.

As concerns this clone: Antigen: not known.

The donor cohort consisted entirely of Caucasian adults residing in Nashville, Tennessee. Profiling relied on immunoSEQ multiplex PCR, and the TCRdb table lists in-frame clones only, not all of them. The data hold about 2.4 million clones, with around nine tenths observed a single time. There are 18 residues in the CDR3. Germline CDR1 KGHSH, CDR2 LQKENI. Unmatched junction bases numbered 15, after V lost 0 bases and J lost 8 bases. This clonotype originated in a man younger than 35 in good health. The chain is built from TRBV18 and TRBJ2-4, with 8 nucleotides matching TRBD1. Sequencing was carried out using naive CD4+ T cells sorted from blood. Regarding subset: CD45RA+ positively selected. The CDR3 nucleotides are TGTGCCAGCTCACCACCGGGGTTGAGGACAGGGACGGGCGACATTCAGTACTTC. It yields the protein CASSPPGLRTGTGDIQYF.